Included here is one TCR beta chain sequence, with context. What it recognizes is unknown. Despite likely unrecorded immune exposures, the donors were nominally healthy at the time of sampling. This record belongs to a study of cytomegalovirus exposure and HLA in healthy donors. Findings and caveats of the study: The authors enumerated some 170 TCR beta chains as linked to cytomegalovirus. Across donors, most TCRs were seen rarely, yet some public ones were widespread.

Germline V gene lookup returns CDR1 LGHNA and CDR2 YSLEER. V gave up 2 bases and J gave up 0 bases; unmatched junction bases: 5. The CDR3 is 16 residues long. The primer mix had 60 Vbeta and 13 Jbeta primers. The assay was immunoSEQ multiplex PCR, and TCRdb's table has in-frame clones only and misses some. The sample has some 92,000 clones; 65% to 80% are singletons. This sequence joins TRBV4-3 and TRBJ2-7; 9 bases align to TRBD1. This clonotype originated in a man younger than 40 in good health and CMV-seronegative. Sequenced input: PBMCs. CDR3 amino acids: CASSQNRGLPSYEQYF. As DNA, the CDR3 is TGCGCCAGCAGCCAAAACAGGGGGCTACCCTCCTACGAGCAGTACTTC.